The source of this T cell receptor beta chain is a study of blood T cell repertoires in COVID-19. Only in-frame clones appear in the TCRdb table, and some are missing; sequencing was by immunoSEQ multiplex PCR. The table shows 200,000 to 250,000 clones, with 88% occurring only once. Sequencing used peripheral blood. This clonotype originated in a woman aged 55 to 70 with acute or convalescent COVID-19.

The CDR3 protein is CASSQGQKSYEQYF. The CDR3 DNA is TGTGCCAGCAGCCAAGGACAGAAATCCTACGAGCAGTACTTC. The chain employs TRBV14 and TRBJ2-7, with D possibly being TRBD1 (5 bases). Germline CDR1 SGHDN, CDR2 FVKESK. The CDR3 spans 14 residues. Trimming left V 1 base short and J 1 base short, with 8 bases between.